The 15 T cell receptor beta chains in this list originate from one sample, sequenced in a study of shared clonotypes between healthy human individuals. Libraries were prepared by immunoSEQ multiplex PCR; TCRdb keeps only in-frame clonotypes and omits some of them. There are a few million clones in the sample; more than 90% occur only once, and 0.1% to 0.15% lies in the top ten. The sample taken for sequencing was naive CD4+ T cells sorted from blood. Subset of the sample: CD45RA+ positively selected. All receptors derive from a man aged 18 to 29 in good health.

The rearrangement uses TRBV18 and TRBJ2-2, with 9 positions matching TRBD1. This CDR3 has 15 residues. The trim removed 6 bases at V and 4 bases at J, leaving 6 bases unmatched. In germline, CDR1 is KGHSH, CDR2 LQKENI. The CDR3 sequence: CASSLGQGTTGELFF. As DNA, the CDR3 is TGTGCCAGCTCTCTTGGACAGGGGACCACCGGGGAGCTGTTTTTT.

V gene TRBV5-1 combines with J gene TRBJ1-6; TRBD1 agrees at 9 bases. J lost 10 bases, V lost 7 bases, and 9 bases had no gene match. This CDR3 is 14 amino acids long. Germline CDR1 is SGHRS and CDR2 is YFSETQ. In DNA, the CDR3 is TGCGCCAGCGAACCGGGACAGGGCAGCTCACCCCTCCACTTT. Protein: CASEPGQGSSPLHF.

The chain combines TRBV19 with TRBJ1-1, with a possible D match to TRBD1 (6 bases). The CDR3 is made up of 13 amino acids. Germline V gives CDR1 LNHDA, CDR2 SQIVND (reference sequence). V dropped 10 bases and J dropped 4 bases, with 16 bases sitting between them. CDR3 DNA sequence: TGTGCCACAACTCGCAGGGGCATCACTGAAGCTTTCTTT. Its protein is CATTRRGITEAFF.

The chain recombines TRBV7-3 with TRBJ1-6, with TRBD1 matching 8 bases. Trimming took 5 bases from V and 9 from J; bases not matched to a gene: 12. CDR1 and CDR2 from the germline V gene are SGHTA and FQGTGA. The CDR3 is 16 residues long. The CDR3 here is CASSLRGQGFGSPLHF. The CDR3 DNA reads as TGTGCCAGCAGCCTCCGAGGACAGGGATTTGGTTCACCCCTCCACTTT.

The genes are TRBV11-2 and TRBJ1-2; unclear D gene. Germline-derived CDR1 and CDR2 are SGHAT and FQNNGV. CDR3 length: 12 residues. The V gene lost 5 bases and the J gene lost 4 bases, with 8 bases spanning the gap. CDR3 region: CASSKDVYGYTF. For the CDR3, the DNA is TGTGCCAGCAGCAAGGACGTCTATGGCTACACCTTC.

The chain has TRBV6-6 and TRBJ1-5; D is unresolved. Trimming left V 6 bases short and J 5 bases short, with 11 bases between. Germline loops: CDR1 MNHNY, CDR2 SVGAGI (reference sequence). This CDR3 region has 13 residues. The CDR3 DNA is TGTGCCAGCAGCCATACAATAGATCAGCCCCAGCATTTT. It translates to CASSHTIDQPQHF.

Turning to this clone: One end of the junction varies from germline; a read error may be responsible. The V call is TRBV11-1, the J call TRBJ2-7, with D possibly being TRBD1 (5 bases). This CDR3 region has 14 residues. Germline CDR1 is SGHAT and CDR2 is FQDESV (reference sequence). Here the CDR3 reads CASSIAGITYEQYF. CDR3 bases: TGTGCCAGCAGCATAGCAGGGATCACCTACGAGCAGTACTTC.

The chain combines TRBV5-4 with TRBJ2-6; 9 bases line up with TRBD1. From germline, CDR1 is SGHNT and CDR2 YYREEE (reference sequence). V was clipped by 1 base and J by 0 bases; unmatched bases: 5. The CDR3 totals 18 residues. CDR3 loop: CASSLRDRVGSGANVLTF. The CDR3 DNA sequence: TGTGCCAGCAGCTTGCGGGACAGGGTCGGCTCTGGGGCCAACGTCCTGACTTTC.

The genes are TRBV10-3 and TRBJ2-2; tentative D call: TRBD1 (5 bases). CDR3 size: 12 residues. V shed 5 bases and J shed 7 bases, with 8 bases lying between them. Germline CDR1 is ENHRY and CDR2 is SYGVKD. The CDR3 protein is CAISQGSGELFF. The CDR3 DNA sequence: TGTGCCATCAGTCAGGGAAGCGGGGAGCTGTTTTTT.

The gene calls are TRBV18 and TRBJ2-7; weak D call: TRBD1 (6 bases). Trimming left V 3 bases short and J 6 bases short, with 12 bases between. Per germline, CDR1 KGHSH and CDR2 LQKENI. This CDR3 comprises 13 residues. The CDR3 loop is CASSPSTGFEQYF. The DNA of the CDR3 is TGTGCCAGCTCACCTTCTACAGGGTTCGAGCAGTACTTC.

The CDR3 loop is CATSRQGTQPQHF. CDR3 coding DNA: TGTGCCACCAGCAGACAGGGGACTCAGCCCCAGCATTTT. The genes are TRBV15 and TRBJ1-5; possibly TRBD1 for D (6 bases). This CDR3 spans 13 amino acids. V lost 2 bases to trimming and J lost 6 bases, with 8 bases between them. Germline CDR1 LNHNV, CDR2 YYDKDF (reference sequence). Full variable domain (remainder filled in from reference TRBV15 and TRBJ1-5): DAMVIQNPRYQVTQFGKPVTLSCSQTLNHNVMYWYQQKSSQAPKLLFHYYDKDFNNEADTPDNFQSRRPNTSFCFLDIRSPGLGDTAMYLCATSRQGTQPQHFGDGTRLSIL.

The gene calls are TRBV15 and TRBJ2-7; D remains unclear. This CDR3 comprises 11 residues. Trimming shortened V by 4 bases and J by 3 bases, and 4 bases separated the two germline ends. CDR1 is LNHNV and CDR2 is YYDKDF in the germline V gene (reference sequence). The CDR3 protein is CATSNYYEQYF. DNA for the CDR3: TGTGCCACCAGCAATTACTACGAGCAGTACTTC.

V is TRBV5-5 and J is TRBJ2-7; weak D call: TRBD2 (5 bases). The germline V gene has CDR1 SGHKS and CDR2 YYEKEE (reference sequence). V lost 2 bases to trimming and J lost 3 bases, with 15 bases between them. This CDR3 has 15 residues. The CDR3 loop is CASSFRTAYVYEQYF. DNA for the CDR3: TGTGCCAGCAGCTTCCGGACTGCGTATGTCTACGAGCAGTACTTC.

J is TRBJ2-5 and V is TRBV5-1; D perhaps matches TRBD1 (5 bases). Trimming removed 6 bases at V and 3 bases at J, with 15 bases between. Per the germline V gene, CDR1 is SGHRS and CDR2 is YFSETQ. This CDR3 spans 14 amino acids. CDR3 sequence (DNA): TGCGCCAGCATGATGGGGCAGGAAAAAGAGACCCAGTACTTC. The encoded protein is CASMMGQEKETQYF.

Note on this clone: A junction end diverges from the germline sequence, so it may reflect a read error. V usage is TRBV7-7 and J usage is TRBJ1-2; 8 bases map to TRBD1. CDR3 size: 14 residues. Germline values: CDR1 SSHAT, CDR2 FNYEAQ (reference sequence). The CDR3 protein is CASSSQGANYGYTF. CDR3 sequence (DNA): TGTGCTAGCAGCTCCCAGGGGGCGAACTATGGCTACACCTTC.